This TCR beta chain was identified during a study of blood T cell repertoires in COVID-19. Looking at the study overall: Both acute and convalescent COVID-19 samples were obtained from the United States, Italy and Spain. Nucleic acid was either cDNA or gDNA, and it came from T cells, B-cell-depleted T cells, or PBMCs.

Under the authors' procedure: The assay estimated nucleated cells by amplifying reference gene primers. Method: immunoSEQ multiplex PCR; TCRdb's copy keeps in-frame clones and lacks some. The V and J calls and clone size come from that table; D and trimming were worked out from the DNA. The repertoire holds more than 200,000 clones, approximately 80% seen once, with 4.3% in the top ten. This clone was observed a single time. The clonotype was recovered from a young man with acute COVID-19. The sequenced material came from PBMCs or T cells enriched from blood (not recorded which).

The CDR3, as DNA: TGCGCCAGCAGTGAGAACGGGGACAGAAATGAAAAACTGTTTTTT. Translating gives CASSENGDRNEKLFF. The chain employs TRBV10-2 and TRBJ1-4, with 7 bases lining up with TRBD1. The CDR3 has 15 residues. Germline CDR1 is WSHSY and CDR2 is SAAADI. Trimming took 2 bases from V and 5 from J; bases not matched to a gene: 5.